This TCR beta chain was captured by sequencing in a study of regulatory T cells in long-lasting Graves disease. Documented time point: newly diagnosed GD, antithyroid drugs for less than 3 months. Preparation of the TCR library used RNA extracted from PBMCs. CDR1 is LGHDT and CDR2 is YNNKEL in the germline V gene (reference sequence). The germline V and J ends were trimmed by 0 bases and 0 bases, with 15 bases remaining between them. The CDR3 is made up of 18 amino acids. To make TCR beta libraries, researchers used iRepertoire HTBI primers and Arm-PCR of CDR3 regions. Each CDR3 protein gets one entry after TCRdb re-called the multiplex PCR reads with MiXCR. Of some 450,000 distinct CDR3 sequences listed, around 15% are singletons. This clonotype was seen a few times. These data also formed part of another study, on T cells in Graves' hyperthyroidism and ophthalmopathy.

The gene calls are TRBV3-1 and TRBJ2-1; tentatively, D is TRBD1 (5 bases). This clonotype originated in a woman aged 25 to 39 with Graves disease. The input for sequencing was peripheral blood mononuclear cells (PBMCs), taken at new diagnosis, from a patient treated with antithyroid drugs. Here the CDR3 reads CASSQEGIQESSYNEQFF. The CDR3 bases are TGTGCCAGCAGCCAAGAGGGGATACAGGAAAGCTCCTACAATGAGCAGTTCTTC.